This TCR beta chain originates from a study of response to subunit inactivated influenza vaccine. Study-wide results and caveats: It was suggested by the authors that few new T cells are recruited by each seasonal influenza vaccination.

This clonotype was counted only a few times. Its antigen is unknown. A single record per CDR3 protein comes from TCRdb applying MiXCR to the RT-PCR reads. The data hold about 650,000 distinct CDR3 sequences, with 15% to 19% observed a single time. Trimming cost V 6 bases and J 1 base, with 18 bases left between them. Germline V gene data show CDR1 as SEHNR and CDR2 as FQNEAQ (reference sequence). The CDR3 is 17 amino acids. V gene TRBV7-9 combines with J gene TRBJ2-2; D possibly uses TRBD1 or TRBD2 (5 bases each). This specimen was PBMCs from blood, taken 11 to 12 days after vaccination. The receptor was derived from a man aged 50-59 years who received an inactivated influenza vaccine. In DNA, the CDR3 is TGTGCCAGCAGGCCCCCCGTTGGGGGAATGAACACCGGGGAGCTGTTTTTT. Translation gives CASRPPVGGMNTGELFF.